This TCR beta chain was captured in a study of blood T cell repertoires in COVID-19. The table came from immunoSEQ multiplex PCR; TCRdb's copy has only in-frame clones and leaves some out. This table holds around 360,000 clones, less than 90% found once. Germline CDR1 reads SGHDN; CDR2 reads FVKESK. Trimming removed 4 bases from V and 4 bases from J, with 13 bases in between. CDR3 size: 14 residues. This sequence joins TRBV14 and TRBJ2-5; D may be TRBD2 (6 bases). The sequenced sample consisted of PBMCs or T cells enriched from blood (not recorded which). The source is a woman in her 30s who had recovered from COVID-19. The CDR3 region has the DNA TGTGCCAGCAGCCCGCGACTAGTGACAGAGACCCAGTACTTC. Protein product: CASSPRLVTETQYF.